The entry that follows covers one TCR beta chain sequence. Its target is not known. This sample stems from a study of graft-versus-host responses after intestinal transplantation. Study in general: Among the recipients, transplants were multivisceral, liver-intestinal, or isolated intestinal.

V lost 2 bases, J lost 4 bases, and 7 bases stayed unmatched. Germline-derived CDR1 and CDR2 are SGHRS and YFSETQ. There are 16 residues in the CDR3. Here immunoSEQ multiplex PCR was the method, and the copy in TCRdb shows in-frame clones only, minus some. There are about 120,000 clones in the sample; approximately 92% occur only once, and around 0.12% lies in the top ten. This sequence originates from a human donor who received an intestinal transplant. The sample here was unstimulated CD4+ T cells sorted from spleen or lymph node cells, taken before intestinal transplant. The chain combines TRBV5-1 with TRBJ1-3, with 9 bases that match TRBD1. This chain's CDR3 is CASSFSTGGGGNTIYF. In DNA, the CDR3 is TGCGCCAGCAGCTTTTCAACAGGGGGCGGAGGAAACACCATATATTTT. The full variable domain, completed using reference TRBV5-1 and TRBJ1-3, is KAGVTQTPRYLIKTRGQQVTLSCSPISGHRSVSWYQQTPGQGLQFLFEYFSETQRNKGNFPGRFSGRQFSNSRSEMNVSTLELGDSALYLCASSFSTGGGGNTIYFGEGSWLTVV.